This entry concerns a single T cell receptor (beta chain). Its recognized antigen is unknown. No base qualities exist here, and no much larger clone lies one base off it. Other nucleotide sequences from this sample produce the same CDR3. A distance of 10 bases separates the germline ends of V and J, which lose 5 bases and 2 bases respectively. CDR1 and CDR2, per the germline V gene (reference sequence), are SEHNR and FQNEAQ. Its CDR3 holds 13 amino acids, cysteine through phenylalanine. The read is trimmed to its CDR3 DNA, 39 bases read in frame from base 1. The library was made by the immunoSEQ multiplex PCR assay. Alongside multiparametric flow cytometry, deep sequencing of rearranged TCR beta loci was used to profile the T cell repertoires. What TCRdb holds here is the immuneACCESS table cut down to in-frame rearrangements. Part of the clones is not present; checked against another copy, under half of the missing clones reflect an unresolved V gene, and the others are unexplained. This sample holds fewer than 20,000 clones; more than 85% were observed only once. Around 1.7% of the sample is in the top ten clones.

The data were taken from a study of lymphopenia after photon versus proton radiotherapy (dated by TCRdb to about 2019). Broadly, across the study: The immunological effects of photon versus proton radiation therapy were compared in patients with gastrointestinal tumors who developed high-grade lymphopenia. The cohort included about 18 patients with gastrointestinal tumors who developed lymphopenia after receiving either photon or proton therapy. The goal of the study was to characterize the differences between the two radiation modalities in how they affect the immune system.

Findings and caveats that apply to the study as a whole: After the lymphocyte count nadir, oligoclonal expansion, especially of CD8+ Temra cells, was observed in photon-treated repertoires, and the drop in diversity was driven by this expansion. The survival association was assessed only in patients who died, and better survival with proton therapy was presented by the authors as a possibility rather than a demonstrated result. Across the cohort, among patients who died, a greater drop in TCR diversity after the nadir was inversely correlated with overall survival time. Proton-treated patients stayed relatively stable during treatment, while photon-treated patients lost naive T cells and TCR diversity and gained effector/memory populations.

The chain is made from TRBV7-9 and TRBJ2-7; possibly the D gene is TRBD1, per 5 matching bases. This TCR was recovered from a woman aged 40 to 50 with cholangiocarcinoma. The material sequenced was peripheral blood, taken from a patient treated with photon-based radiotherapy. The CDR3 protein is CASSPQGAYEQYF. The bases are TGTGCCAGCAGCCCCCAAGGGGCCTACGAGCAGTACTTC.